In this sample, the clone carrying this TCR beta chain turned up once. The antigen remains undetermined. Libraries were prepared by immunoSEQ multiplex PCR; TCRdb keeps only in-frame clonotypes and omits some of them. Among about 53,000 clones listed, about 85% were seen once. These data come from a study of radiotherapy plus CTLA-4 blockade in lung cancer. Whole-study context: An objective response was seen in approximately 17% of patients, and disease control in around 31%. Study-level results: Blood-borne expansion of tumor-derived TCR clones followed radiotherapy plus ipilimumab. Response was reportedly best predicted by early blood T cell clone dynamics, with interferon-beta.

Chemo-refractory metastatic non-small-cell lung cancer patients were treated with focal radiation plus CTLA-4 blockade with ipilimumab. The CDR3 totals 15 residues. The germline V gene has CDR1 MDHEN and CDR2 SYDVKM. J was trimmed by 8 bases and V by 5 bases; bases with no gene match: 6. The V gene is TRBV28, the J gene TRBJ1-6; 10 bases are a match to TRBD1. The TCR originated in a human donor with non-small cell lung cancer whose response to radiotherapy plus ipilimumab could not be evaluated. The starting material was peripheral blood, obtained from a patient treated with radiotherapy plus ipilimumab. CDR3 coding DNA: TGTGCCAGCAGTCAACCGGGACAGGGGTATTCACCCCTCCACTTT. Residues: CASSQPGQGYSPLHF.